This T cell receptor beta chain was captured in a study of vaccination and CD4 T cells after COVID-19. Scientists ran DNA taken from cultured CD4+ T cells through the Oncomine TCR Beta short-read assay for sequencing. MiXCR, applied by TCRdb to the PCR reads, yields one record per CDR3 protein. The table records approximately 21,000 distinct CDR3 sequences, under 30% of them present only once. This clonotype turned up a few times. The antigen is undetermined. Treatment in this sample: roughly ten-day PBMC culture with coronavirus spike peptide pools or control peptides (ViraFEST assay). Every well contained approximately 2 million PBMCs, which were grown with about 9.2 IU/ml IL-2 and around 9.5 ug/ml peptide pools. Germline V gives CDR1 LGHNA, CDR2 YSLEER. The V and J ends lost 0 bases and 5 bases respectively, with 8 bases between them. The CDR3 spans 14 residues.

The TCR comes from a human donor with COVID-19. The specimen was cultured CD4+ T cells from blood. The chain uses TRBV4-3 and TRBJ1-5; D gene unclear. The CDR3 loop reads CASSQDRFYQPQHF. CDR3 bases: TGCGCCAGCAGCCAAGACAGATTCTATCAGCCCCAGCATTTT.